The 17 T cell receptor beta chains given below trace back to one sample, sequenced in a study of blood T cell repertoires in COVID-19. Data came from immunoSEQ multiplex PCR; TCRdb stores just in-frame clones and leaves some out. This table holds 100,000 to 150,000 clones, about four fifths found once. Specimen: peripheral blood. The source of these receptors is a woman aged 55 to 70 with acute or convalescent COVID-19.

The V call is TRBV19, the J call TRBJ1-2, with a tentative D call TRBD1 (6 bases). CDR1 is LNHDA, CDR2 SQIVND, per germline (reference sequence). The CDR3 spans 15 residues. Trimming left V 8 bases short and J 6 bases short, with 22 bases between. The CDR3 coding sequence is TGTGCCAGTTCACTGCCCGGAACAGGGTGGGATGGCTACACCTTC. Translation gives CASSLPGTGWDGYTF.

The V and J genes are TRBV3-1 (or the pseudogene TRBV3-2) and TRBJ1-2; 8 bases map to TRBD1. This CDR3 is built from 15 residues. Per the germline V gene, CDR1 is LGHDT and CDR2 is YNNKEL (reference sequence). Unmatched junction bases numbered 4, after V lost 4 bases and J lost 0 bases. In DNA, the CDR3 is TGTGCCAGCAGCCGAGGACAGGGCCCTAACTATGGCTACACCTTC. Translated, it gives CASSRGQGPNYGYTF.

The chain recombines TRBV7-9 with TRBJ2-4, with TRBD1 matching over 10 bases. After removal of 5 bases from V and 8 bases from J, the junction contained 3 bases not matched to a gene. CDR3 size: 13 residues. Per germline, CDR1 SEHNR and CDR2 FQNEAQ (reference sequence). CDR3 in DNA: TGTGCCAGCAGCCTGGGACAGGGGCACATTCAGTACTTC. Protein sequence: CASSLGQGHIQYF.

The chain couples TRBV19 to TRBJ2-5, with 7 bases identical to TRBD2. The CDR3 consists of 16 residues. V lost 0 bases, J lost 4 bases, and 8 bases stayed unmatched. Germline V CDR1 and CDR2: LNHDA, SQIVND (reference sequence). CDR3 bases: TGTGCCAGTAGTATAGATCTAGGCGGGGGAGGAGAGACCCAGTACTTC. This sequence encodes CASSIDLGGGGETQYF.

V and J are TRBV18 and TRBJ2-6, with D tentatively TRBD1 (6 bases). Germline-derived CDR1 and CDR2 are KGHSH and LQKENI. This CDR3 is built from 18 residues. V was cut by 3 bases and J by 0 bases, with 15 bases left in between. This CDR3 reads CASSPLGHPHSGANVLTF. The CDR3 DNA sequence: TGTGCCAGCTCACCCTTGGGACATCCCCACTCTGGGGCCAACGTCCTGACTTTC.

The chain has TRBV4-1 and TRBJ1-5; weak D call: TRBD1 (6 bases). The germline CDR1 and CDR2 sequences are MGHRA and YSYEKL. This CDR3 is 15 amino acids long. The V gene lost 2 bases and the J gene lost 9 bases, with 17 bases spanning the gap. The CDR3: CASSQNLGGSLPQHF. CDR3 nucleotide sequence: TGCGCCAGCAGCCAAAATCTAGGGGGTTCGCTGCCCCAGCATTTT.

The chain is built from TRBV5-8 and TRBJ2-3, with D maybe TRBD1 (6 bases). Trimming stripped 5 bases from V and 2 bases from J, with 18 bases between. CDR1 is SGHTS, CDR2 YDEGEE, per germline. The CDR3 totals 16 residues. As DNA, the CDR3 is TGTGCCAGCAGTCGCCGGGACACCGTATTCACAGATACGCAGTATTTT. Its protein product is CASSRRDTVFTDTQYF.

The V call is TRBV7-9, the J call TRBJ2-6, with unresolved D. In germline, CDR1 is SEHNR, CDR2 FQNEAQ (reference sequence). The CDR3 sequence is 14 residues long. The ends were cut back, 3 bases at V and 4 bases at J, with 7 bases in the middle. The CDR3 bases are TGTGCCAGCAGCTTGGAGACCGGGGCCAACGTCCTGACTTTC. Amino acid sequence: CASSLETGANVLTF.

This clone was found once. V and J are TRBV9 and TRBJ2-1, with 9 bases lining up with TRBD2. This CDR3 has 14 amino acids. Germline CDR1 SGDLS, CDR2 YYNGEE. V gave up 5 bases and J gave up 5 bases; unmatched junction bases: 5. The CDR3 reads CASRNSGGHNEQFF. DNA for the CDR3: TGTGCCAGCAGGAATAGCGGGGGACACAATGAGCAGTTCTTC.

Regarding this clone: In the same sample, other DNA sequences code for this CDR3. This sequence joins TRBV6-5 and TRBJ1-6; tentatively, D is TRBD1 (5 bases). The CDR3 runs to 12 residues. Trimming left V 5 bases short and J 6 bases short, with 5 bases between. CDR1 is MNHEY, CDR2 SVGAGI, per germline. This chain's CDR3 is CASSQGNSPLHF. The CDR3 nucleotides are TGTGCCAGCAGTCAGGGTAATTCACCCCTCCACTTT.

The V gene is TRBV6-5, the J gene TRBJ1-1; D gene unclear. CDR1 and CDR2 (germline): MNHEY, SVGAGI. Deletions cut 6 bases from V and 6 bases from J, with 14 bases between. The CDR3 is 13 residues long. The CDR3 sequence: CASSIQSIAEAFF. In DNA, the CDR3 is TGTGCCAGCAGCATACAGTCAATCGCTGAAGCTTTCTTT.

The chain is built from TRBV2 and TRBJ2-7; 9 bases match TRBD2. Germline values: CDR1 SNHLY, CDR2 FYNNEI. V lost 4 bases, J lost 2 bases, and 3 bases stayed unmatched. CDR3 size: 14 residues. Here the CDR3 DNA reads TGTGCCAGCAGTGTAGTAGCGGGGGCCTACGAGCAGTACTTC. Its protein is CASSVVAGAYEQYF.

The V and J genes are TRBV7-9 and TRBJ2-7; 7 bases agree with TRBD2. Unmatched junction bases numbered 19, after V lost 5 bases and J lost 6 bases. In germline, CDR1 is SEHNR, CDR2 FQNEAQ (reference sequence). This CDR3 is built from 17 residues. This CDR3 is CASSPGGYGRSGLEQYF. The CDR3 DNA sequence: TGTGCCAGCAGCCCGGGAGGTTATGGACGTTCAGGGCTCGAGCAGTACTTC.

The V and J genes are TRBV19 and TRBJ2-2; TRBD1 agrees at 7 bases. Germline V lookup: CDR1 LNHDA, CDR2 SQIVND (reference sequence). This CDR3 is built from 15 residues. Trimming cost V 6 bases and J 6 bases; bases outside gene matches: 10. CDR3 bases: TGTGCCAGTAGCTTGGGTAGGGGGCAGGCCGGGGAGCTGTTTTTT. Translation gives CASSLGRGQAGELFF.

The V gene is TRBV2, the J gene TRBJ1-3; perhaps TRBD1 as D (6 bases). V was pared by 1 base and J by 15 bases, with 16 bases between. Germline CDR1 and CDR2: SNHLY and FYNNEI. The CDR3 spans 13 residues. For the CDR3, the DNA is TGTGCCAGCAGTGAAGGAGGAGGGGGGGCACGATATTTT. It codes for CASSEGGGGARYF.

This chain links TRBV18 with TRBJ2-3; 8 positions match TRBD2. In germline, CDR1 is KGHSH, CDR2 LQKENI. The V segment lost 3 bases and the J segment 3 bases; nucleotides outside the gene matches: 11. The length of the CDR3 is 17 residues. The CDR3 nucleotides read TGTGCCAGCTCACCTATGAGCGGGGGTTCGAAAACAGATACGCAGTATTTT. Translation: CASSPMSGGSKTDTQYF.

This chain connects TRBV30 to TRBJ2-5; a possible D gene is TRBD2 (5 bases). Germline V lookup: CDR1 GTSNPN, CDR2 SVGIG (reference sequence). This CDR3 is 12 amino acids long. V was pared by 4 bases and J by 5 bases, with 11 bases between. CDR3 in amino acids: CAWTPRRETQYF. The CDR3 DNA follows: TGTGCCTGGACCCCGAGGAGGGAGACCCAGTACTTC.